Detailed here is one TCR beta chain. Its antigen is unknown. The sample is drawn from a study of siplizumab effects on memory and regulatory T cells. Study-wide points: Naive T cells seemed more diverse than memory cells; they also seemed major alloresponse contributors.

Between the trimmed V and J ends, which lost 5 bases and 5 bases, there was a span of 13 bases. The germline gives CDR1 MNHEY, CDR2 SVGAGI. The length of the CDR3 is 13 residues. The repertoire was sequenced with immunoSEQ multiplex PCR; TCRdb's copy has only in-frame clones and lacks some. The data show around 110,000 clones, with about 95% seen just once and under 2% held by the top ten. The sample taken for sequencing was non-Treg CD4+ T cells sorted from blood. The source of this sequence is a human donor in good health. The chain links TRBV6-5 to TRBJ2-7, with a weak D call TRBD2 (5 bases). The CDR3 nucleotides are TGTGCCAGCAGTCGGACTGAGTCCCACGAGCAGTACTTC. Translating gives CASSRTESHEQYF.